This T cell receptor (beta chain) originates from a study of control samples from healthy donors and cancer patients. Trimming left V 8 bases short and J 0 bases short, with 20 bases between. Germline-derived CDR1 and CDR2 are SNHLY and FYNNEI. The length of the CDR3 is 17 residues. Only in-frame clones appear in the TCRdb table, and some are missing; sequencing was by immunoSEQ multiplex PCR. This sample carries about 80,000 clones, roughly 90% of them seen once, and the ten largest clones take more than 5.5%. The V gene is TRBV2, the J gene TRBJ1-3; the D gene is possibly TRBD1 (6 bases). The material sequenced was blood. The source of this sequence is a woman in her forties or fifties in good health. In DNA, the CDR3 is TGTGCCAGCGGAGGGGGGGCAGGACTTAACTCTGGAAACACCATATATTTT. Protein sequence: CASGGGAGLNSGNTIYF.